Listed here are 25 T cell receptor beta chains from one sample, sequenced in a study of blood T cells in healthy people across ages. With a J-beta primer mix and a sample-barcoded 5' primer, a second PCR ran roughly 7 to 11 cycles. Using its own MiXCR run on the 5' RACE reads, TCRdb lists one record per CDR3 protein. The top ten clones hold approximately 7% of a sample with about 1.4 million distinct CDR3 sequences, almost 60% of them seen once. The sequencing input was blood. Receptors were obtained from a man aged 18 to 30 in good health.

This sequence joins TRBV15 and TRBJ1-2, with TRBD1 identical over 10 bases. V lost 6 bases, J lost 2 bases, and 6 bases stayed unmatched. Germline-derived CDR1 and CDR2 are LNHNV and YYDKDF (reference sequence). CDR3 length: 15 residues. The CDR3 region is CATRGLDRGNYGYTF. The CDR3 DNA reads as TGTGCCACCAGAGGGCTGGACAGGGGGAACTATGGCTACACCTTC.

The V gene is TRBV27, the J gene TRBJ2-3; TRBD2 agrees at 10 bases. V was clipped by 7 bases and J by 2 bases; unmatched bases: 6. The CDR3 sequence is 15 residues long. CDR1 is MNHEY and CDR2 is SMNVEV in the germline V gene (reference sequence). CDR3 DNA sequence: TGTGCCAGCACTAATAGCGGGGGGACCACAGATACGCAGTATTTT. Its protein is CASTNSGGTTDTQYF.

This clonotype has just a few counts. The chain joins TRBV10-3 to TRBJ2-3; D might be TRBD1 or TRBD2, each matching 5 bases. Germline CDR1 and CDR2: ENHRY and SYGVKD. There are 15 residues in the CDR3. V was clipped by 8 bases and J by 0 bases, with 15 bases between them. This CDR3 reads CAIHTGTESTDTQYF. The CDR3 DNA follows: TGTGCCATCCACACGGGGACCGAAAGCACAGATACGCAGTATTTT.

J is TRBJ2-1 and V is TRBV27; possible D gene TRBD1, 6 bases. Trimming left V 0 bases short and J 0 bases short, with 9 bases between. The V gene's germline CDR1 is MNHEY and CDR2 SMNVEV (reference sequence). The CDR3 spans 16 residues. For the CDR3, the DNA is TGTGCCAGCAGTTTATCGGACAGTAGCTCCTACAATGAGCAGTTCTTC. This codes for CASSLSDSSSYNEQFF.

The V call is TRBV7-8, the J call TRBJ2-2; TRBD1 matches at 10 bases. With 1 base clipped from V and 6 bases from J, the junction kept 2 bases outside the gene matches. CDR1 and CDR2 (germline): SGHVS, FQNEAQ. The CDR3 has 15 residues. The CDR3 region has the DNA TGTGCCAGCAGCTTAGGTGGACAGGGGGCCGGGGAGCTGTTTTTT. Protein product: CASSLGGQGAGELFF.

The V gene is TRBV4-1, the J gene TRBJ2-7, with D unclear. The DNA end lines up better with TRBJ2-4; the J call may be wrong. CDR3 size: 15 residues. CDR1 is MGHRA and CDR2 is YSYEKL in the germline V gene. Written as DNA, the CDR3 is TGCGCCAGCAGCCAAGATGTTTGGGCCCGAGGCATTCAGTACTTC. Its protein product is CASSQDVWARGIQYF.

The chain uses TRBV15 and TRBJ1-4; D gene uncertain. V was trimmed by 6 bases and J by 7 bases, leaving 18 bases between them. CDR3 length: 15 amino acids. Per the germline V gene, CDR1 is LNHNV and CDR2 is YYDKDF (reference sequence). The CDR3 DNA reads TGTGCCACCAGTCCAGGTCGGGGAATAAGTGAAAAACTGTTTTTT. The encoded protein is CATSPGRGISEKLFF.

This clonotype appeared once. The chain couples TRBV14 to TRBJ2-1, with D unresolved. Looked up from germline, CDR1 is SGHDN and CDR2 is FVKESK. The CDR3 totals 15 residues. Deletions cut 4 bases from V and 0 bases from J, with 10 bases between. The CDR3 DNA reads as TGTGCCAGCAGCCGAGGATTTAGCTCCTACAATGAGCAGTTCTTC. Encoded protein: CASSRGFSSYNEQFF.

V usage is TRBV7-9 and J usage is TRBJ2-4; 9 nucleotides match TRBD2. V lost 3 bases and J lost 0; bases outside the gene matches: 6. This CDR3 is built from 17 residues. Germline CDR1 reads SEHNR; CDR2 reads FQNEAQ (reference sequence). This chain's CDR3 is CASSFSGGILAKNIQYF. CDR3 DNA: TGTGCCAGCAGCTTTAGCGGGGGCATTCTAGCCAAAAACATTCAGTACTTC.

The chain joins TRBV5-1 to TRBJ2-3; weak D call: TRBD2 (6 bases). V gave up 8 bases and J gave up 4 bases, with 11 bases separating them. CDR1 is SGHRS, CDR2 YFSETQ, per germline. The CDR3 is 12 residues long. CDR3 protein: CASAWGADTQYF. In nucleotides, the CDR3 is TGCGCCAGTGCTTGGGGGGCAGATACGCAGTATTTT.

This clonotype showed up just once. V gene TRBV28 combines with J gene TRBJ1-6; D unresolved. This CDR3 is 16 amino acids long. Trimming left V 2 bases short and J 2 bases short, with 10 bases between. Germline V CDR1 and CDR2: MDHEN, SYDVKM. DNA of the CDR3: TGTGCCAGCAGTTTAAGCCTTGGAACCTATAATTCACCCCTCCACTTT. Translated: CASSLSLGTYNSPLHF.

The genes are TRBV15 and TRBJ1-2, with D perhaps matching TRBD1 (6 bases). Germline CDR1 reads LNHNV; CDR2 reads YYDKDF (reference sequence). V was cut by 5 bases and J by 5 bases, with 18 bases left in between. The CDR3 extends over 15 amino acids. The DNA of the CDR3 is TGTGCCACCAGCGATCGAAGGGGGGAATTGTATGGCTACACCTTC. It encodes CATSDRRGELYGYTF.

The chain carries TRBV21-1 and TRBJ1-6. TRBV21-1 represents a pseudogene. This CDR3 is built from 20 residues. This CDR3 is CASSPRYAARPASYNSPLHF. The CDR3 DNA reads as TGTGCCAGCAGCCCCCGGTATGCCGCCAGACCCGCATCTTATAATTCACCCCTCCACTTT.

The CDR3 region has the DNA TGCGCCAGCAGCTTGTTTACCGGGGACTCTAGCACAGATACGCAGTATTTT. Translating gives CASSLFTGDSSTDTQYF. The rearrangement uses TRBV5-1 and TRBJ2-3; a possible D gene is TRBD2 (6 bases). Germline V CDR1 and CDR2: SGHRS, YFSETQ. V lost 1 base, J lost 0 bases, and 15 bases lay in between. The CDR3 extends over 17 amino acids.

In its sample, this clonotype was seen once. The rearrangement links TRBV7-2 to TRBJ1-5; D may be TRBD1 (5 bases). The germline CDR1 and CDR2 sequences are SGHTA and FQGNSA. The CDR3 is made up of 17 amino acids. Deletions cut 3 bases from V and 4 bases from J, with 19 bases between. CDR3 loop: CASSFGAGTAGNQPQHF. DNA of the CDR3: TGTGCCAGCAGCTTTGGGGCAGGGACGGCTGGAAATCAGCCCCAGCATTTT.

The rearrangement joins TRBV7-2 to TRBJ2-1; D not resolved. CDR1 SGHTA and CDR2 FQGNSA come from the germline V gene. The CDR3 runs to 13 residues. The V gene lost 11 bases and the J gene lost 6 bases, with 17 bases spanning the gap. CDR3 DNA: TGTGCCTCCTCAACGAACGGATTCAATGAGCAGTTCTTC. Its translation is CASSTNGFNEQFF.

The chain carries TRBV30 and TRBJ2-3, with D perhaps TRBD1 (6 bases). The V end lost 5 bases, the J end lost 12 bases, and 18 bases lay between the germline ends. Germline V gene lookup returns CDR1 GTSNPN and CDR2 SVGIG (reference sequence). The CDR3 runs to 12 residues. CDR3 loop: CAWAKTGTVQYF. CDR3 DNA: TGTGCCTGGGCAAAAACAGGGACGGTACAGTATTTT.

This clonotype was seen only a few times. The V call is TRBV21-1, the J call TRBJ2-7. TRBV21-1 is an annotated pseudogene. The CDR3 is made up of 12 amino acids. In nucleotides, the CDR3 is TGTGCCAGCAGCAACCTCTTCCCAGAGCAGTACTTC. This encodes CASSNLFPEQYF.

This rearrangement joins TRBV7-9 to TRBJ1-1, with D possibly TRBD1 on 6 matching bases. The CDR3 spans 14 residues. CDR1 is SEHNR and CDR2 is FQNEAQ in the germline V gene (reference sequence). Trimming removed 2 bases at V and 3 bases at J, with 10 bases between. The DNA for the CDR3 is TGTGCCAGCAGCTTACTTGCAGGGGACACTGAAGCTTTCTTT. This codes for CASSLLAGDTEAFF.

This clonotype came up a few times. This chain joins TRBV2 and TRBJ2-5; D gene uncertain. The CDR3 has 14 residues. In germline, CDR1 is SNHLY, CDR2 FYNNEI. With 4 bases removed from V and 4 bases from J, the gap between germline ends came to 13 bases. The CDR3 spells CASSARRVGETQYF. CDR3 bases: TGTGCCAGCAGTGCAAGACGGGTGGGAGAGACCCAGTACTTC.

V usage is TRBV11-1 and J usage is TRBJ1-1; no clear D gene. Germline V gene data show CDR1 as SGHAT and CDR2 as FQDESV (reference sequence). V shed 4 bases and J shed 1 base, with 7 bases lying between them. This CDR3 has 13 residues. CDR3 nucleotide sequence: TGTGCCAGCAGCTCGGACTGGAACACTGAAGCTTTCTTT. Translating gives CASSSDWNTEAFF.

The CDR3 here is CASRTGLENQPQHF. For the CDR3, the DNA is TGTGCCAGCAGGACCGGCCTAGAAAATCAGCCCCAGCATTTT. The rearrangement uses TRBV27 and TRBJ1-5; D ambiguous. The CDR3 runs 14 residues. The V end lost 6 bases, the J end lost 4 bases, and 13 bases lay between the germline ends. The germline CDR1 and CDR2 sequences are MNHEY and SMNVEV (reference sequence).

This sequence joins TRBV20-1 and TRBJ2-7, with 9 nucleotides matching TRBD1. J was trimmed by 3 bases and V by 1 base; bases with no gene match: 7. The germline V gene encodes CDR1 DFQATT and CDR2 SNEGSKA (reference sequence). This CDR3 is built from 15 residues. The CDR3 sequence is CSARVGTGFGYEQYF. The CDR3 DNA is TGCAGTGCTAGAGTCGGGACAGGGTTCGGCTACGAGCAGTACTTC.

This clonotype was counted a single time. The chain employs TRBV25-1 and TRBJ2-2; TRBD1 agrees at 7 bases. Germline CDR1 reads MGHDK; CDR2 reads SYGVNS. The CDR3 covers 13 residues. Trimming cost V 3 bases and J 8 bases; bases outside gene matches: 3. The CDR3 sequence: CASSDMGQGELFF. In nucleotides, the CDR3 is TGTGCCAGCAGTGATATGGGACAGGGGGAGCTGTTTTTT.

This clonotype was detected a few times. The genes are TRBV3-1 and TRBJ2-3; the D is unclear. Germline-derived CDR1 and CDR2 are LGHDT and YNNKEL (reference sequence). The CDR3 runs to 13 residues. Trimming pared 8 bases from V and 1 base from J, leaving 10 bases between. The CDR3 coding sequence is TGTGCCAGCCGTAGGGCCGGCACAGATACGCAGTATTTT. Encoded protein: CASRRAGTDTQYF.